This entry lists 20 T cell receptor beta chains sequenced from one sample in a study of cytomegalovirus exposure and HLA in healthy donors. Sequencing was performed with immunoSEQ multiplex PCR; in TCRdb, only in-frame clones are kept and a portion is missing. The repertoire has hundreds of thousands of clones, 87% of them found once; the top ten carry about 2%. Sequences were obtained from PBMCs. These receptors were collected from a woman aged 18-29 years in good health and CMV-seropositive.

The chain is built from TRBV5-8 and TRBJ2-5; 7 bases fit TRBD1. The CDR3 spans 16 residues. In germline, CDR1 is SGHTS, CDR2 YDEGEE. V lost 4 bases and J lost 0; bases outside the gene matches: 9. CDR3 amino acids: CASSPGTVPYQETQYF. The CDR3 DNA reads TGTGCCAGCAGCCCCGGGACAGTCCCGTACCAAGAGACCCAGTACTTC.

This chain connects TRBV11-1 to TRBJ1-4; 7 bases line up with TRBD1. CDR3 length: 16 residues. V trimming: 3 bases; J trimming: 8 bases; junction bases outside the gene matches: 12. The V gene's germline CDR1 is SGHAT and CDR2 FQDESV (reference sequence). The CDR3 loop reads CASSFGLQGVREKLFF. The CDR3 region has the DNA TGTGCCAGCAGCTTCGGCCTCCAGGGGGTCCGGGAAAAACTGTTTTTT.

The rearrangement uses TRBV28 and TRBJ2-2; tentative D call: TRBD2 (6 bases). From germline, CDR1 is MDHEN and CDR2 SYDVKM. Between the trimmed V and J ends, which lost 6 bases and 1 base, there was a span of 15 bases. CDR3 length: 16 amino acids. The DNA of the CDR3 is TGTGCCAGCAGCCCCCCCTGGGGGGAGAACACCGGGGAGCTGTTTTTT. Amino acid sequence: CASSPPWGENTGELFF.

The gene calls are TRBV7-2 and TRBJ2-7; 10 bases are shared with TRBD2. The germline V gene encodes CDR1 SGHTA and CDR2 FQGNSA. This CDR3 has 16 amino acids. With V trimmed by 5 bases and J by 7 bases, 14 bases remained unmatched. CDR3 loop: CASSPWTSGRTGEQYF. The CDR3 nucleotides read TGTGCCAGCAGCCCGTGGACTAGCGGCCGTACGGGGGAGCAGTACTTC.

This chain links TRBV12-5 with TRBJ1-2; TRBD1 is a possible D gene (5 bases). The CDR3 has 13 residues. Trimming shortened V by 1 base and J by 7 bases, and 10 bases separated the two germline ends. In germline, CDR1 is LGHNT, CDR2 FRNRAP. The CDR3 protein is CASGLAQGGGYTF. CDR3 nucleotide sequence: TGTGCTAGTGGTTTGGCGCAGGGTGGTGGCTACACCTTC.

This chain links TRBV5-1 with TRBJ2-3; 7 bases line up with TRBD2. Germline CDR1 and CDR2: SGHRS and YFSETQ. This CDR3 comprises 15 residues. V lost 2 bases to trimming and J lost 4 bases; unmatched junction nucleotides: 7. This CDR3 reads CASSFLAETADTQYF. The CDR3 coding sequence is TGCGCCAGCAGCTTTCTAGCGGAGACGGCAGATACGCAGTATTTT.

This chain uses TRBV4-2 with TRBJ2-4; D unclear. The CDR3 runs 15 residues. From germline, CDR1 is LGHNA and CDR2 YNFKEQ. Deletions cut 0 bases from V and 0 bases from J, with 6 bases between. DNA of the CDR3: TGTGCCAGCAGCCAAGATATACTAGCCAAAAACATTCAGTACTTC. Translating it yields CASSQDILAKNIQYF.

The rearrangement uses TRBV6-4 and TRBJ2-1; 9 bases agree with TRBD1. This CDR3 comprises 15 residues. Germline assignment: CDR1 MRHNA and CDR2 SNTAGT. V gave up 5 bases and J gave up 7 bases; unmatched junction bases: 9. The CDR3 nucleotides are TGTGCCAGCAGTCCGGGACAGGGTGAAGGGAATGAGCAGTTCTTC. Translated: CASSPGQGEGNEQFF.

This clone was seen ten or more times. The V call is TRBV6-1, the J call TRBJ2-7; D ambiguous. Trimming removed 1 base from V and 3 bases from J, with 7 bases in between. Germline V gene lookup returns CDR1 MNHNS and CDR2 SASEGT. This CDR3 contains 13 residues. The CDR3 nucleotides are TGTGCCAGCAGTGAAGGGTGGAGCTACGAGCAGTACTTC. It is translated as CASSEGWSYEQYF.

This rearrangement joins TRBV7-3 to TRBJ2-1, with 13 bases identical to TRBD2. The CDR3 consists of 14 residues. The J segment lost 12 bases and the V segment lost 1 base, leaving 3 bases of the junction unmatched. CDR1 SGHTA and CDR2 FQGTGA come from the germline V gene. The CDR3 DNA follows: TGTGCCAGCAGCTTAAGACTAGCGGGAGGAGGGCAGTTCTTC. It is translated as CASSLRLAGGGQFF.

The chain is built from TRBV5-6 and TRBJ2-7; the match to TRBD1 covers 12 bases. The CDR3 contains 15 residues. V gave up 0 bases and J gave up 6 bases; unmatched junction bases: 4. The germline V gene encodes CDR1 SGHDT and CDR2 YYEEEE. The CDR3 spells CASSLVGTGGVEQYF. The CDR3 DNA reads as TGTGCCAGCAGCTTGGTAGGGACAGGGGGCGTCGAGCAGTACTTC.

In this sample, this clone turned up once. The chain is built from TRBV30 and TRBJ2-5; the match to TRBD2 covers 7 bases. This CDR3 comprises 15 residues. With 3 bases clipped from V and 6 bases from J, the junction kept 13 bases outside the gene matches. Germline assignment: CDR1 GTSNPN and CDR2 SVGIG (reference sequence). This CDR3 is CAWSPRPGLTKTQYF. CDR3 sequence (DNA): TGTGCCTGGAGCCCCCGTCCGGGACTAACGAAGACCCAGTACTTC.

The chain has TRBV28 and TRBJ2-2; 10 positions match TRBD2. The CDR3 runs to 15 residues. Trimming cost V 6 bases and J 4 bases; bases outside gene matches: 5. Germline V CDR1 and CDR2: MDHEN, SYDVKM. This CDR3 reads CASSRSGRVTGELFF. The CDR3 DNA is TGTGCCAGCAGCCGAAGCGGGAGGGTCACCGGGGAGCTGTTTTTT.

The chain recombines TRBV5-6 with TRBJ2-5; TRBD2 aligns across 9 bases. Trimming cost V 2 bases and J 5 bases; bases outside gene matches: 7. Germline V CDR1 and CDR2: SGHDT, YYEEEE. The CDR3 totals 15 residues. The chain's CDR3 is CASSLAGLAWETQYF. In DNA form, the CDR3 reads TGTGCCAGCAGCTTAGCGGGACTAGCATGGGAGACCCAGTACTTC.

CDR3 residues: CASSGKLSGANVLTF. The CDR3 nucleotides read TGTGCCAGCAGTGGCAAACTCTCTGGGGCCAACGTCCTGACTTTC. The chain combines TRBV25-1 with TRBJ2-6; unclear D gene. The CDR3 is 15 residues long. Trimming stripped 4 bases from V and 0 bases from J, with 7 bases between. CDR1 is MGHDK, CDR2 SYGVNS, per germline.

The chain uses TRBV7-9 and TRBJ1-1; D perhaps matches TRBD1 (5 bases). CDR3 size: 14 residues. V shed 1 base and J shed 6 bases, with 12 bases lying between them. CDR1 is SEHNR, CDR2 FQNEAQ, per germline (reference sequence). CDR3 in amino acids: CASSLERGMSEAFF. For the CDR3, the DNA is TGTGCCAGCAGCTTAGAAAGGGGCATGTCTGAAGCTTTCTTT. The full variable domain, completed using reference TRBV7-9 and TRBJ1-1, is DTGVSQNPRHKITKRGQNVTFRCDPISEHNRLYWYRQTLGQGPEFLTYFQNEAQLEKSRLLSDRFSAERPKGSFSTLEIQRTEQGDSAMYLCASSLERGMSEAFFGQGTRLTVV.

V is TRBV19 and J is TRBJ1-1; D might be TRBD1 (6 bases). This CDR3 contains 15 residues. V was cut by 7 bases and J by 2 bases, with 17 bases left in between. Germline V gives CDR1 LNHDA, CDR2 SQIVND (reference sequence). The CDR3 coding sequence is TGTGCCAGTACGTATGGGGGCCGCCCTAACACTGAAGCTTTCTTT. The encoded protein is CASTYGGRPNTEAFF.

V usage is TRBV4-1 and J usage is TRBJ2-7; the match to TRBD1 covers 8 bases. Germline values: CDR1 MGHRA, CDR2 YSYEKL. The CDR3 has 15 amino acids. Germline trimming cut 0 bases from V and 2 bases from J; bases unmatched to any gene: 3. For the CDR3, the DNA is TGCGCCAGCAGCCAAGAGGACAGGGCCCCCTACGAGCAGTACTTC. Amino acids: CASSQEDRAPYEQYF.

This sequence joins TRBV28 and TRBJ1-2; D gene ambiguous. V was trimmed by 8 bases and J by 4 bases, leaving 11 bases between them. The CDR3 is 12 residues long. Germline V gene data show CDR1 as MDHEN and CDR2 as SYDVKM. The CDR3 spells CASRRGSYGYTF. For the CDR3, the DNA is TGTGCCAGCCGTCGGGGTTCCTATGGCTACACCTTC.

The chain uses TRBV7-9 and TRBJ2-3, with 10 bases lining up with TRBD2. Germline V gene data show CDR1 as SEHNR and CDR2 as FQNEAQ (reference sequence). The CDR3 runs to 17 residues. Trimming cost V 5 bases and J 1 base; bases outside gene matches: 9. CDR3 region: CASSRRRLAGGTDTQYF. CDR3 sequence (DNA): TGTGCCAGCAGCCGAAGACGTCTAGCGGGGGGCACAGATACGCAGTATTTT. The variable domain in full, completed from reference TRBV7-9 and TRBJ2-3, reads DTGVSQNPRHKITKRGQNVTFRCDPISEHNRLYWYRQTLGQGPEFLTYFQNEAQLEKSRLLSDRFSAERPKGSFSTLEIQRTEQGDSAMYLCASSRRRLAGGTDTQYFGPGTRLTVL.